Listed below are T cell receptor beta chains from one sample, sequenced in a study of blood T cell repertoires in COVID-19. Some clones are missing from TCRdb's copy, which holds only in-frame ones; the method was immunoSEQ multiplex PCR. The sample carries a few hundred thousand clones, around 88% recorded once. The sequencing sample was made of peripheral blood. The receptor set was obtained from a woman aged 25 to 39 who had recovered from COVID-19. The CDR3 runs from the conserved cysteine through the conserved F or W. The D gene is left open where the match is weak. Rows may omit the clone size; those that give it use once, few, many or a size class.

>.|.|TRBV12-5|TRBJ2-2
CASGLSQANTGELFF
TGTGCTAGTGGTTTGTCGCAGGCGAACACCGGGGAGCTGTTTTTT
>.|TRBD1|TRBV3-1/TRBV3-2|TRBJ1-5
CASSPGQGGNQPQHF
TGTGCCAGCAGTCCGGGACAGGGGGGCAATCAGCCCCAGCATTTT
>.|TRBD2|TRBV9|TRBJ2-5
CASSVSIAGGRETQYF
TGTGCCAGCAGCGTATCTATAGCGGGAGGCCGGGAGACCCAGTACTTC
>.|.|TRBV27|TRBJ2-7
CASSFGAGYSYEQYF
TGTGCCAGCAGTTTTGGGGCAGGGTACTCCTACGAGCAGTACTTC
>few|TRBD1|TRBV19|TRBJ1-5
CASDRDRGSGSNQPQHF
TGTGCCAGTGACCGGGACAGGGGATCGGGAAGCAATCAGCCCCAGCATTTT
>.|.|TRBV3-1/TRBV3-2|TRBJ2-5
CASSQPGETQYF
TGTGCCAGCAGCCAACCAGGGGAGACCCAGTACTTC
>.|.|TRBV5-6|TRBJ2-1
CASSLTTTYNEQFF
TGTGCCAGCAGCCTCACTACCACCTACAATGAGCAGTTCTTC
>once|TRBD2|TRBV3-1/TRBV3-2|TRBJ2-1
CASSRAGGPYNEQFF
TGTGCCAGCAGCCGAGCGGGAGGGCCCTACAATGAGCAGTTCTTC
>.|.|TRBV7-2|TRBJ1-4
CASSSEQGSANEKLFF
TGTGCCAGCAGCTCAGAGCAGGGGTCGGCGAATGAAAAACTGTTTTTT
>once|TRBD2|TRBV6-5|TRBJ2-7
CASSYSGLAGSYEQYF
TGTGCCAGCAGTTACTCTGGGCTAGCGGGCTCCTACGAGCAGTACTTC
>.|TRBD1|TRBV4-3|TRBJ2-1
CASSQDTRAGTGGSEQFF
TGCGCCAGCAGCCAAGATACCAGGGCCGGGACAGGGGGAAGTGAGCAGTTCTTC
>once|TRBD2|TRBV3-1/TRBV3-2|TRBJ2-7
CASSQHSGGIYEQYF
TGTGCCAGCAGCCAACATAGCGGGGGGATCTACGAGCAGTACTTC
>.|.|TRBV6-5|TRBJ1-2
CASRAGTPESGYTF
TGTGCCAGCCGAGCGGGGACACCAGAAAGCGGCTACACCTTC
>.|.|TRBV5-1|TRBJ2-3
CASSLEAGGTDTQYF
TGCGCCAGCAGCTTGGAGGCAGGGGGCACAGATACGCAGTATTTT
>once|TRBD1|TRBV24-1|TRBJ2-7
CATSDSWTGSGEQYF
TGTGCCACCAGTGATTCTTGGACAGGAAGTGGCGAGCAGTACTTC
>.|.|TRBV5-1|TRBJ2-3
CASSLDSLTDTQYF
TGCGCCAGCAGCTTGGACTCGTTGACAGATACGCAGTATTTT
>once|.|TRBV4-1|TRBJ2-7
CASSQGSTRVNEQYF
TGCGCCAGCAGCCAAGGTAGCACTCGGGTTAACGAGCAGTACTTC
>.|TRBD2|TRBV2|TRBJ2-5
CASSRRLAGAYQETQYF
TGTGCCAGCAGTCGTAGACTAGCGGGGGCGTACCAAGAGACCCAGTACTTC
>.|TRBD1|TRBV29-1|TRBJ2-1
CSARTGGLGEQFF
TGCAGCGCAAGGACAGGGGGCCTGGGTGAGCAGTTCTTC
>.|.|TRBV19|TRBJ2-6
CASSIKPSGANVLTF
TGTGCCAGTAGTATTAAGCCGTCTGGGGCCAACGTCCTGACTTTC
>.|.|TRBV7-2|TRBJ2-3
CASSFRGAPTDTQYF
TGTGCCAGCAGCTTTCGGGGGGCACCCACAGATACGCAGTATTTT
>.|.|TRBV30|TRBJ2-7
CAWSGGGSYEQYF
TGTGCCTGGAGTGGTGGCGGCTCTTACGAGCAGTACTTC
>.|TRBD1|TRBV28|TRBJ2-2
CASSSGGQGLIGYTGELFF
TGTGCCAGCAGTTCCGGAGGACAGGGGTTAATTGGATACACCGGGGAGCTGTTTTTT
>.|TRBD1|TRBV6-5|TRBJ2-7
CASSYWGTGGHEQYF
TGTGCCAGCAGTTACTGGGGGACAGGTGGGCACGAGCAGTACTTC
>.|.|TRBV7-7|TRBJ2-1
CASSFGTDPTGEQFF
TGTGCTAGCAGCTTTGGAACGGATCCTACAGGGGAGCAGTTCTTC
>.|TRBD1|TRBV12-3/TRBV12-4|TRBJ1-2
CASSWTGRGGYTF
TGTGCCAGCAGCTGGACAGGAAGAGGAGGCTACACCTTC
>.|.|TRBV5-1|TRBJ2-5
CASSLTGDHQETQYF
TGCGCCAGCAGCTTGACAGGAGACCACCAAGAGACCCAGTACTTC
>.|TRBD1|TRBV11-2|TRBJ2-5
CASSLGQGAKTQYF
TGTGCCAGCAGCTTAGGACAGGGAGCAAAGACCCAGTACTTC
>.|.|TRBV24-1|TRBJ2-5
CATSDSGQLSPETQYF
TGTGCCACCAGTGACTCAGGGCAGCTTTCCCCGGAGACCCAGTACTTC
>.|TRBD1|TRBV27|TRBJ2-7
CASSSGGLGDSLPYEQYF
TGTGCCAGCAGCTCTGGTGGGTTAGGGGACAGTCTGCCCTACGAGCAGTACTTC
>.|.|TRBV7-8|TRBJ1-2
CASSLGPQDLYGYTF
TGTGCCAGCAGCTTGGGCCCACAGGACCTCTATGGCTACACCTTC
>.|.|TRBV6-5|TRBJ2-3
CASSPTGSTDTQYF
TGTGCCAGCAGTCCTACAGGAAGCACAGATACGCAGTATTTT
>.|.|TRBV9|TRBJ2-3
CASSVGENTDTQYF
TGTGCCAGCAGCGTAGGGGAGAACACAGATACGCAGTATTTT
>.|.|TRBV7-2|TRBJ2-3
CASSLRGLVKTDTQYF
TGTGCCAGCAGCTTGCGGGGCTTAGTGAAGACAGATACGCAGTATTTT
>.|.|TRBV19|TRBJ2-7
CASSMASSYEQYF
TGTGCCAGTAGTATGGCTAGCTCCTACGAGCAGTACTTC
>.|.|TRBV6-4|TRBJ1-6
CASMAANSPLHF
TGTGCCAGCATGGCGGCTAATTCACCCCTCCACTTT
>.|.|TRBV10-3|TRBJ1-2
CAISGRTAYGYTF
TGTGCCATCAGTGGCCGGACAGCCTATGGCTACACCTTC
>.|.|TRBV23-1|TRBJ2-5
CASSLEDTPQETQYF
TGCGCCAGCAGTCTTGAGGACACCCCCCAAGAGACCCAGTACTTC
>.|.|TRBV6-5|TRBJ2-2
CASSSAATGTGELFF
TGTGCCAGCAGTTCGGCAGCGACGGGAACCGGGGAGCTGTTTTTT
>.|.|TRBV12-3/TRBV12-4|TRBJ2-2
CASSDWNTGELFF
TGTGCCAGCTCGGACTGGAACACCGGGGAGCTGTTTTTT
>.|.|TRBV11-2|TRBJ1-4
CASQGRGYEKLFF
TGTGCCAGCCAGGGCAGGGGTTATGAAAAACTGTTTTTT
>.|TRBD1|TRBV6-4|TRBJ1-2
CASSNNDRGRYGYTF
TGTGCCAGCAGTAACAACGACAGGGGCCGATATGGCTACACCTTC
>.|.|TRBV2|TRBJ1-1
CASGTGTINQRAFF
TGTGCCAGCGGGACCGGGACAATTAATCAAAGGGCTTTCTTT
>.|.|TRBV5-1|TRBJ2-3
CASSSFGTSGAGDTQYF
TGCGCCAGCAGCTCATTCGGGACTTCGGGCGCGGGGGATACGCAGTATTTT
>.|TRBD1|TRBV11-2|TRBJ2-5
CASSRTGGPETQYF
TGTGCCAGCAGTCGGACAGGGGGTCCTGAGACCCAGTACTTC
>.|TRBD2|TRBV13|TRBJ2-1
CASSFRTSGTNEQFF
TGTGCCAGCAGCTTCAGGACTAGCGGGACGAATGAGCAGTTCTTC
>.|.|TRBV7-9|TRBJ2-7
CASSRAGKSYEQYF
TGTGCCAGCAGCCGCGCGGGAAAAAGCTACGAGCAGTACTTC
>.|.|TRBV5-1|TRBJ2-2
CASRSQGTGELFF
TGCGCCAGCAGGTCCCAGGGCACCGGGGAGCTGTTTTTT
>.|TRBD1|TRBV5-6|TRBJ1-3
CASSSGQGIASGNTIYF
TGTGCCAGCAGCTCGGGACAGGGGATTGCTTCTGGAAACACCATATATTTT
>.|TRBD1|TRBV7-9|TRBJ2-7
CASDRGTGSYEQYF
TGTGCCAGCGACCGTGGGACAGGCTCCTACGAGCAGTACTTC
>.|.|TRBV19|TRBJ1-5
CASSLVSSNQPQHF
TGTGCCAGTAGTCTAGTCTCGAGCAATCAGCCCCAGCATTTT
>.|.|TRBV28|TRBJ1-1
CASISEGLGDTEAFF
TGTGCCAGCATCTCGGAGGGGCTTGGGGACACTGAAGCTTTCTTT
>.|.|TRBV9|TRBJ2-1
CASSAESEIYNEQFF
TGTGCCAGCAGCGCCGAGAGCGAAATCTACAATGAGCAGTTCTTC
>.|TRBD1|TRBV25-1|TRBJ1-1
CATDRGQGNTEAFF
TGTGCCACCGATCGGGGACAGGGGAACACTGAAGCTTTCTTT
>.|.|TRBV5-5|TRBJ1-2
CASRPSGRSGYTF
TGTGCCAGCCGCCCCTCGGGTAGGAGTGGCTACACCTTC